This T cell receptor beta chain was identified in a study of blood T cell repertoires in COVID-19 (dated by TCRdb to 2020 to 2021). Background for the entire study: Collaborator samples came from the United States, Italy and Spain and covered acute and convalescent phases of COVID-19. Subjects who had been exposed to COVID-19, were actively infected with it, or had recovered from it provided the deeply sampled blood TCRbeta repertoires that made up the dataset. Where HLA class I and class II types were available, the types were taken from metadata supplied by the sample provider, not from assay-based typing. The prospective study material was composed of cDNA or gDNA derived from T cells, B-cell-depleted T cells, or PBMCs. A de-identified subject ID, COVID-19 status, age in years and sex were almost always included in the sample metadata. The repertoires were made available in a free public database intended to serve as a resource for research on the immune response to SARS-CoV-2. Samples were obtained from the ongoing ImmuneRACE study (first 160 participants) and from 1,254 subjects provided by 6 global collaborators.

On the study overall, not on this receptor specifically: Clinical and demographic metadata were provided uncurated, with the amount varying by source and participant.

TCRbeta CDR3 regions were amplified from genomic DNA by means of the immunoSEQ Assay, a bias-controlled multiplex PCR. The original pipeline was this. The number of nucleated cells in each sample was estimated from the amplification of reference gene primers within the assay. Sequence reads were collapsed and filtered to measure the absolute abundance of every unique TCRbeta CDR3 rearrangement. Productive Simpson clonality was computed per sample as the square root of Simpson's diversity index over productive rearrangements. TCRdb holds this immuneACCESS table with in-frame rearrangements only. Some clones are missing; in checked studies, unresolved V genes explain under half, and the rest has no known cause. Clonal size and the V and J genes are those of that table, whereas D and trimming came from the DNA. Within this sample are 75,000 to 90,000 clones, with approximately 85% of them counted one time only. Approximately 8.1% of the sample goes to the ten largest clones.

Comments on this clone: Its target antigen remains unknown. No much larger clonotype is one base removed from it; base qualities were not supplied.

Each collaborating institution followed its own protocols to collect whole blood in K2EDTA tubes. For TCRbeta analysis, collaborator samples were shipped as frozen whole blood, as isolated PBMCs, or as DNA extracted from either sample type. This sequence was found in a man aged 50-60 years with active COVID-19. The source material was peripheral blood.

The DNA sequence is TGTGCCAGCAGTAGTCCCCTTGGACAGGGGACTGGAAACACCATATATTTT. This sequence encodes CASSSPLGQGTGNTIYF. The sequence is built from TRBV25-1 and TRBJ1-3, with 9 bases aligning to TRBD1. V is trimmed back by 5 bases and J by 2 bases, and the junction contains 10 bases that no gene match accounts for. CDR1 and CDR2 are drawn from the germline V gene: MGHDK, SYGVNS. From its cysteine to its phenylalanine, the CDR3 spans 17 amino acids. The kept DNA is CDR3 alone, 51 bases in frame from the first base. The CDR3 plus the reference TRBV25-1 and TRBJ1-3 genes for the other parts give the full variable domain: EADIYQTPRYLVIGTGKKITLECSQTMGHDKMYWYQQDPGMELHLIHYSYGVNSTEKGDLSSESTVSRIRTEHFPLTLESARPSHTSQYLCASSSPLGQGTGNTIYFGEGSWLTVV.